Below are 30 T cell receptor beta chains sequenced from a single sample in a study of shared clonotypes between healthy human individuals. Profiled with immunoSEQ multiplex PCR; TCRdb holds only in-frame clones, not every one. Altogether 2 million to 2.5 million clones are present, about nine tenths being singletons, with the ten largest covering 0.37%. Sequences were obtained from naive CD4+ T cells from PBMCs. Subset noted: CD45RA+ positively selected. Receptor source: a man younger than 30 in good health. Some clones in this sample may be carry-over from other donors' samples.

The CDR3 coding sequence is TGCGCCAGCAGTGAGTCGGCTGGAAACACCATATATTTT. Amino acids: CASSESAGNTIYF. The rearrangement uses TRBV10-1 and TRBJ1-3, with D uncertain. The CDR3 spans 13 residues. The V end was cut by 0 bases, the J end by 2 bases, with 2 bases between. Germline V lookup: CDR1 WNHNN, CDR2 SYGVQD (reference sequence).

To note about this clone: The sample carries other DNA sequences with the same CDR3. The gene calls are TRBV4-2 and TRBJ2-1; 11 bases agree with TRBD2. Trimming at V came to 2 bases and at J to 4 bases, leaving 4 bases not matched to a gene. The CDR3 is 16 residues long. Germline V gene sequence: CDR1 LGHNA, CDR2 YNFKEQ. CDR3 in amino acids: CASSQPGTSGYNEQFF. As DNA, the CDR3 is TGTGCCAGCAGCCAACCGGGGACTAGCGGTTACAATGAGCAGTTCTTC.

V is TRBV28 and J is TRBJ1-4; D gene unclear. V lost 8 bases and J 7 bases, leaving 17 bases between the germline ends. CDR3 length: 14 residues. Germline V CDR1 and CDR2: MDHEN, SYDVKM. The CDR3 coding sequence is TGTGCCAGCGGATCCGCGAGCGGTCGTGAAAAACTGTTTTTT. Its translation is CASGSASGREKLFF.

This chain uses TRBV10-3 with TRBJ1-5; no reliable D call. V lost 3 bases to trimming and J lost 0 bases, with 9 bases between them. The CDR3 length is 15 residues. In germline, CDR1 is ENHRY, CDR2 SYGVKD. CDR3 sequence (DNA): TGTGCCATCAGTGATAGATTTATTAGCAATCAGCCCCAGCATTTT. This codes for CAISDRFISNQPQHF.

The chain uses TRBV7-7 and TRBJ2-1, with 8 bases lining up with TRBD2. The CDR3 spans 14 residues. CDR1 is SSHAT, CDR2 FNYEAQ, per germline (reference sequence). Unmatched junction bases numbered 6, after V lost 5 bases and J lost 6 bases. The CDR3 region is CASSHGGGLNEQFF. CDR3 coding DNA: TGTGCCAGCAGCCACGGCGGGGGGCTCAATGAGCAGTTCTTC. Full variable domain (rest looked up from reference TRBV7-7 and TRBJ2-1): GAGVSQSPRYKVTKRGQDVTLRCDPISSHATLYWYQQALGQGPEFLTYFNYEAQPDKSGLPSDRFSAERPEGSISTLTIQRTEQRDSAMYRCASSHGGGLNEQFFGPGTRLTVL.

This clone was seen only once. V and J are TRBV7-2 and TRBJ2-1, with 10 nucleotides matching TRBD2. CDR3 length: 15 amino acids. In germline, CDR1 is SGHTA, CDR2 FQGNSA. V shed 4 bases, J shed 4 bases, and the junction held 4 bases outside the gene matches. The CDR3 DNA reads TGTGCCAGCAGCTCGCTAGCGGGGGTTTACAATGAGCAGTTCTTC. Translation: CASSSLAGVYNEQFF.

The CDR3 region is CASSLRGTERNQPQHF. In DNA form, the CDR3 reads TGTGCCAGCAGTTTAAGGGGGACGGAAAGGAATCAGCCCCAGCATTTT. The V gene is TRBV27, the J gene TRBJ1-5; weak D call: TRBD1 (6 bases). Looked up from germline, CDR1 is MNHEY and CDR2 is SMNVEV (reference sequence). V was pared by 2 bases and J by 4 bases, with 15 bases between. The CDR3 runs to 16 residues.

This clone appeared once. The chain has TRBV28 and TRBJ2-6; no reliable D call. V was pared by 5 bases and J by 0 bases, with 8 bases between. CDR1 MDHEN and CDR2 SYDVKM come from the germline V gene. This CDR3 is built from 15 residues. CDR3 sequence: CASSTESSGANVLTF. The CDR3 DNA is TGTGCCAGCAGTACAGAGAGCTCTGGGGCCAACGTCCTGACTTTC.

This clone has just one count. This chain links TRBV5-5 with TRBJ1-4, with TRBD1 as a possible D gene (5 bases). Between the trimmed V and J ends, which lost 0 bases and 3 bases, there was a span of 12 bases. CDR3 length: 16 residues. In germline, CDR1 is SGHKS, CDR2 YYEKEE (reference sequence). CDR3 DNA sequence: TGTGCCAGCAGCTTGGTCCCGGGACCGCCTAATGAAAAACTGTTTTTT. Translated: CASSLVPGPPNEKLFF.

The sample holds a few counts of this clone. The chain joins TRBV28 to TRBJ1-2; 7 bases align to TRBD1. The junction had 13 bases not matched to a gene; V was cut back by 8 bases and J by 7 bases. CDR1 MDHEN and CDR2 SYDVKM come from the germline V gene. This CDR3 is 14 amino acids long. The CDR3 nucleotides are TGTGCCAGCCTGTCTACAGGGGCGCGCCCTGGCTACACCTTC. Protein product: CASLSTGARPGYTF.

The chain couples TRBV9 to TRBJ2-3, with D possibly TRBD2 on 6 matching bases. Deletions cut 3 bases from V and 4 bases from J, with 9 bases between. Germline CDR1 reads SGDLS; CDR2 reads YYNGEE. The CDR3 sequence is 13 residues long. In DNA, the CDR3 is TGTGCCAGCAGCGCCACTAGCCCAGATACGCAGTATTTT. Its protein product is CASSATSPDTQYF.

The J gene is TRBJ2-1, the V gene TRBV29-1; 7 bases line up with TRBD1. The trim removed 5 bases at V and 2 bases at J, leaving 3 bases unmatched. The CDR3 runs to 13 residues. The germline gives CDR1 SQVTM, CDR2 ANQGSEA. CDR3 loop: CSVRDSPYNEQFF. The CDR3 DNA sequence: TGCAGCGTTCGGGACAGTCCCTACAATGAGCAGTTCTTC.

The chain joins TRBV7-2 to TRBJ1-1, with D hard to call. There are 15 residues in the CDR3. CDR1 is SGHTA, CDR2 FQGNSA, per germline. V was shortened by 1 base and J by 6 bases, with 15 bases between the two germline ends. CDR3 loop: CASSLVTPPRAEAFF. The DNA of the CDR3 is TGTGCCAGCAGCTTAGTTACGCCCCCTAGGGCTGAAGCTTTCTTT.

This sequence joins TRBV11-2 and TRBJ1-3; D uncertain. This CDR3 contains 15 residues. Germline V gene sequence: CDR1 SGHAT, CDR2 FQNNGV. Trimming took 5 bases from V and 0 from J, leaving 11 bases between them. CDR3 sequence reads: CASSPTSFSGNTIYF. For the CDR3, the DNA is TGTGCCAGCAGCCCTACTTCCTTCTCTGGAAACACCATATATTTT.

V is TRBV28 and J is TRBJ2-7; D possibly corresponds to TRBD2 (5 bases). The CDR3 consists of 13 residues. Germline CDR1 MDHEN, CDR2 SYDVKM. Trimming pared 9 bases from V and 4 bases from J, leaving 16 bases between. CDR3 in amino acids: CASTTQRDYEQYF. The CDR3 DNA follows: TGTGCCAGTACTACTCAACGGGATTACGAGCAGTACTTC.

A single count supports this clone. The chain couples TRBV7-9 to TRBJ2-6; D uncertain. CDR1 SEHNR and CDR2 FQNEAQ come from the germline V gene (reference sequence). V was shortened by 4 bases and J by 5 bases, with 9 bases between the two germline ends. This CDR3 spans 14 amino acids. CDR3 coding DNA: TGTGCCAGCAGCTCGTCCGCACGGGCCAACGTCCTGACTTTC. This codes for CASSSSARANVLTF.

The V and J genes are TRBV13 and TRBJ2-7; 8 bases line up with TRBD2. Germline V gene data show CDR1 as PRHDT and CDR2 as FYEKMQ (reference sequence). This CDR3 contains 15 residues. V trimming: 4 bases; J trimming: 6 bases; junction bases outside the gene matches: 11. The CDR3: CASSWGRTSYREQYF. DNA of the CDR3: TGTGCCAGCAGCTGGGGAAGGACTAGCTATCGCGAGCAGTACTTC. Complete variable domain (other parts from reference TRBV13 and TRBJ2-7): AAGVIQSPRHLIKEKRETATLKCYPIPRHDTVYWYQQGPGQDPQFLISFYEKMQSDKGSIPDRFSAQQFSDYHSELNMSSLELGDSALYFCASSWGRTSYREQYFGPGTRLTVT.

V usage is TRBV27 and J usage is TRBJ2-3; D is undetermined. V lost 3 bases and J 1 base, leaving 5 bases between the germline ends. CDR3 size: 13 residues. Germline CDR1 reads MNHEY; CDR2 reads SMNVEV (reference sequence). The CDR3 spells CASSLTGTDTQYF. The CDR3 DNA reads as TGTGCCAGCAGTTTGACGGGCACAGATACGCAGTATTTT.

J is TRBJ2-1 and V is TRBV7-2, with no clear D. The germline V gene encodes CDR1 SGHTA and CDR2 FQGNSA. This CDR3 is 14 amino acids long. The germline V and J ends were trimmed by 4 bases and 3 bases, with 10 bases remaining between them. The CDR3 DNA follows: TGTGCCAGCAGCTACGAGAGAATCTACAATGAGCAGTTCTTC. Translating gives CASSYERIYNEQFF.

Turning to this clone: Other DNA sequences in this sample translate to the same CDR3. The chain combines TRBV28 with TRBJ2-6; D gene ambiguous. Germline loops: CDR1 MDHEN, CDR2 SYDVKM. The CDR3 runs to 15 residues. V lost 1 base to trimming and J lost 1 base, with 5 bases between them. The CDR3 DNA is TGTGCCAGCAGTTTATCCGGATCTGGGGCCAACGTCCTGACTTTC. Protein: CASSLSGSGANVLTF.

V and J are TRBV28 and TRBJ2-7, with 9 bases lining up with TRBD2. The CDR3 extends over 15 amino acids. The germline V gene encodes CDR1 MDHEN and CDR2 SYDVKM. The V segment lost 10 bases and the J segment 1 base; nucleotides outside the gene matches: 11. CDR3: CATSPPAGGSYEQYF. The DNA of the CDR3 is TGTGCCACCTCACCCCCAGCGGGAGGTTCCTACGAGCAGTACTTC.

The chain has TRBV18 and TRBJ1-2; 9 bases fit TRBD1. Losses at the gene ends were 2 bases for V and 3 bases for J; bases not matched to a gene: 7. CDR3 length: 16 amino acids. The germline gives CDR1 KGHSH, CDR2 LQKENI. In nucleotides, the CDR3 is TGTGCCAGCTCACCATTAATGGGACAGGGCCACTATGGCTACACCTTC. As protein: CASSPLMGQGHYGYTF.

CDR3 bases: TGTGCCAGCAGCAGAGGGCGGACCCAAGCTCCCTTATCCTACGAGCAGTACTTC. Protein sequence: CASSRGRTQAPLSYEQYF. The rearrangement uses TRBV28 and TRBJ2-7; perhaps TRBD2 as D (5 bases). V lost 6 bases, J lost 1 base, and 25 bases lay in between. Germline assignment: CDR1 MDHEN and CDR2 SYDVKM. This CDR3 contains 18 residues.

The CDR3 region is CASIQGQGVTGELFF. CDR3 DNA sequence: TGTGCCAGCATCCAGGGACAGGGTGTGACCGGGGAGCTGTTTTTT. V usage is TRBV6-6 and J usage is TRBJ2-2, with 9 bases matching TRBD1. The CDR3 has 15 residues. Germline lookup yields CDR1 MNHNY and CDR2 SVGAGI (reference sequence). The J segment lost 5 bases and the V segment lost 7 bases, leaving 8 bases of the junction unmatched.

The V call is TRBV6-6, the J call TRBJ2-5, with a weak D call TRBD2 (6 bases). The germline V gene encodes CDR1 MNHNY and CDR2 SVGAGI (reference sequence). V lost 2 bases and J lost 0, with 13 bases in between. This CDR3 has 16 residues. CDR3 in amino acids: CASSYPLGDYQETQYF. CDR3 sequence (DNA): TGTGCCAGCAGTTACCCCCTCGGGGACTACCAAGAGACCCAGTACTTC.

Concerning this clone itself: Other nucleotide sequences from this sample produce the same CDR3. The rearrangement uses TRBV30 and TRBJ2-2; D unclear. CDR1 and CDR2 (germline): GTSNPN, SVGIG (reference sequence). Trimming removed 4 bases at V and 5 bases at J, with 8 bases between. This CDR3 comprises 12 residues. This CDR3 reads CAWIPPTGELFF. The CDR3 DNA reads as TGTGCCTGGATCCCCCCTACCGGGGAGCTGTTTTTT.

CDR3 in amino acids: CASSSPLAGVRDEQFF. The CDR3 region has the DNA TGTGCCAGCAGCTCCCCCCTCGCGGGAGTGAGGGATGAGCAGTTCTTC. V is TRBV11-2 and J is TRBJ2-1; the match to TRBD2 covers 7 bases. Trimming at V came to 4 bases and at J to 8 bases, leaving 14 bases not matched to a gene. Germline V gene lookup returns CDR1 SGHAT and CDR2 FQNNGV. The CDR3 spans 16 residues.

The chain links TRBV28 to TRBJ2-6; 8 bases map to TRBD2. This CDR3 contains 16 residues. Germline CDR1 reads MDHEN; CDR2 reads SYDVKM. J gave up 0 bases and V 6 bases, and 4 bases lay outside the gene matches. This chain's CDR3 is CASSPGGASGANVLTF. The CDR3 bases are TGTGCCAGCAGCCCCGGGGGGGCCTCTGGGGCCAACGTCCTGACTTTC.

This clone occurred once. The rearrangement uses TRBV5-1 and TRBJ2-5, with 8 bases identical to TRBD1. V trimming: 4 bases; J trimming: 5 bases; junction bases outside the gene matches: 10. The CDR3 covers 15 residues. CDR1 is SGHRS and CDR2 is YFSETQ in the germline V gene. In nucleotides, the CDR3 is TGCGCCAGCAGCCAGCTGACAGGGGTGCGGGAGACCCAGTACTTC. Protein: CASSQLTGVRETQYF.

DNA for the CDR3: TGCAGCGTTAATGGGCAGGGCCGTTACGAGCAGTACTTC. Encoded protein: CSVNGQGRYEQYF. The rearrangement uses TRBV29-1 and TRBJ2-7; the D gene is possibly TRBD1 (5 bases). Trimming pared 5 bases from V and 4 bases from J, leaving 15 bases between. The CDR3 covers 13 residues. The germline V gene has CDR1 SQVTM and CDR2 ANQGSEA.